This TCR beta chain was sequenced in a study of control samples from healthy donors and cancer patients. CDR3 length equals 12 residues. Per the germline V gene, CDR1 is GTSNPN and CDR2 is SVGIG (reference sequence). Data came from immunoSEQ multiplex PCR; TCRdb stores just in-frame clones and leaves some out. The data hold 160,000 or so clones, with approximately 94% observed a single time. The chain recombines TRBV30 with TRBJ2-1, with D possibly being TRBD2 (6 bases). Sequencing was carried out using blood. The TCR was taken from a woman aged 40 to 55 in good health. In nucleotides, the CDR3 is TGTGGCGGGACCTACTCCTACAATGAGCAGTTCTTC. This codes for CGGTYSYNEQFF.